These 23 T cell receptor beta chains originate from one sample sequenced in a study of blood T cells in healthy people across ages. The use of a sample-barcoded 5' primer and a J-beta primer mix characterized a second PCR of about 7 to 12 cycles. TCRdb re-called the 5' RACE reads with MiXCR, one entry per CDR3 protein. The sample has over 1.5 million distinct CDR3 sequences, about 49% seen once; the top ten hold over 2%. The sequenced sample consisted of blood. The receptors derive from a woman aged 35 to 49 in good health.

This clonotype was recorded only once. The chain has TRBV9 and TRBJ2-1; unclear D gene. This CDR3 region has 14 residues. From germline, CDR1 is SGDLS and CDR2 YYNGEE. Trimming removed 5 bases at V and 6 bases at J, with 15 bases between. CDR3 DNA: TGTGCCAGCAGTTCCCAATCCTCGGTCAATGAGCAGTTCTTC. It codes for CASSSQSSVNEQFF.

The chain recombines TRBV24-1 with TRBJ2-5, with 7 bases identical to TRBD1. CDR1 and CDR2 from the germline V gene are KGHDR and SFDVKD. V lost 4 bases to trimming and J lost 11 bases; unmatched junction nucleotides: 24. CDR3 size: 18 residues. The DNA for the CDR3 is TGTGCCACCAGTGACAACCGAAACAGGGGATCCCTCTTTAGAGAGCAGTACTTC. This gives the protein CATSDNRNRGSLFREQYF.

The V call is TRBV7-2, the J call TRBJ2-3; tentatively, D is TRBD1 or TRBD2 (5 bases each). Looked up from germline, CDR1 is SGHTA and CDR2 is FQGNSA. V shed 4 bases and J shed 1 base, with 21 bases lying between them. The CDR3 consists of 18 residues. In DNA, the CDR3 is TGTGCCAGCAGCTCCCCGTCTATGGGAGTACAGGGCACAGATACGCAGTATTTT. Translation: CASSSPSMGVQGTDTQYF.

CDR3 DNA: TGCGCCAGCAGCCAAGGGACTAGCGGGGTGAATGAGCAGTACTTC. It encodes CASSQGTSGVNEQYF. This chain joins TRBV4-1 and TRBJ2-5, with 12 positions matching TRBD2. The CDR3 runs 15 residues. Germline-derived CDR1 and CDR2 are MGHRA and YSYEKL. The V gene end was trimmed by 1 base and the J gene end by 11 bases; junction bases not matched to a gene: 8.

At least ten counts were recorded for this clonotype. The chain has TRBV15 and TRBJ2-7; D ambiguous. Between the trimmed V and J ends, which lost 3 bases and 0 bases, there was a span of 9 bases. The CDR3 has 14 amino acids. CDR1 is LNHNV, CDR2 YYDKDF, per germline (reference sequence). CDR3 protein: CATSREGGSYEQYF. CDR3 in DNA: TGTGCCACCAGCAGGGAAGGTGGCTCCTACGAGCAGTACTTC.

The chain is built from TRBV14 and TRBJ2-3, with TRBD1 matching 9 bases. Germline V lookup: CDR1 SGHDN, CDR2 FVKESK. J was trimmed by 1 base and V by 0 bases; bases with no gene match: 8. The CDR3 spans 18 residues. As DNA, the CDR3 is TGTGCCAGCAGCCAAGACTGGACAGGGGAAGATGGCACAGATACGCAGTATTTT. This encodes CASSQDWTGEDGTDTQYF.

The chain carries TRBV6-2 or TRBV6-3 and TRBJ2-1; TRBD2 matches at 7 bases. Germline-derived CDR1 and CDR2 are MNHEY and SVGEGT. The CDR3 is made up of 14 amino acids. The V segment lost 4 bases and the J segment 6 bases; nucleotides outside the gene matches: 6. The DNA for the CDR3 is TGTGCCAGCAGTTCCGAACCTAGCGGCAATGAGCAGTTCTTC. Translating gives CASSSEPSGNEQFF.

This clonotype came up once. The CDR3, as DNA: TGCGCCAGCAGCCAATGGACAGGAGAGAATAATAACTATGGCTACACCTTC. It yields the protein CASSQWTGENNNYGYTF. V and J are TRBV4-1 and TRBJ1-2; 7 bases are shared with TRBD1. Germline V gene data show CDR1 as MGHRA and CDR2 as YSYEKL. The CDR3 has 17 residues. V lost 2 bases and J lost 1; bases outside the gene matches: 10.

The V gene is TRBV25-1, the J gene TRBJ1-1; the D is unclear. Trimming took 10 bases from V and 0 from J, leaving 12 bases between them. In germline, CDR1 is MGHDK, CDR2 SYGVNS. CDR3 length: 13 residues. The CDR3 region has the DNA TGTGCCACCAGCGGAGGCCTGAACACTGAAGCTTTCTTT. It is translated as CATSGGLNTEAFF.

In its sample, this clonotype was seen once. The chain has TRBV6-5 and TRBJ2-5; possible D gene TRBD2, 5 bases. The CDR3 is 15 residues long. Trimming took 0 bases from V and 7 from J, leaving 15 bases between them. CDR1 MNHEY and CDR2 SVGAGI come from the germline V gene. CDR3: CASSYSPRGEGTQYF. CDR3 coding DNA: TGTGCCAGCAGTTACTCGCCCCGAGGCGAGGGGACCCAGTACTTC.

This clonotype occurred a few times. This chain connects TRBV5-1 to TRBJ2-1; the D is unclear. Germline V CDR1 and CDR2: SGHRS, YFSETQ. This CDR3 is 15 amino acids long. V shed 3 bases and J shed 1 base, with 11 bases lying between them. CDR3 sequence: CASSSPILSYNEQFF. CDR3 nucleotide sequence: TGCGCCAGCAGCTCTCCTATTCTGTCCTACAATGAGCAGTTCTTC.

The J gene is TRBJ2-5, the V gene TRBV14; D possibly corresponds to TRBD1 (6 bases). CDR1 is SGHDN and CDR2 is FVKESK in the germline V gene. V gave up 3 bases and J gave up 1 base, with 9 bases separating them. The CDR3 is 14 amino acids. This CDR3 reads CASSHRTAQETQYF. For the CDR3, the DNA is TGTGCCAGCAGCCACCGGACAGCCCAAGAGACCCAGTACTTC.

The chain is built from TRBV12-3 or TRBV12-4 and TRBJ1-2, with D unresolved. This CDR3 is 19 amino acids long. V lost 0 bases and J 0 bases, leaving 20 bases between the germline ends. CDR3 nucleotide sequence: TGTGCCAGCAGTTTAGCAACTTCGGCCGGCGGATTTGCTAACTATGGCTACACCTTC. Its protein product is CASSLATSAGGFANYGYTF.

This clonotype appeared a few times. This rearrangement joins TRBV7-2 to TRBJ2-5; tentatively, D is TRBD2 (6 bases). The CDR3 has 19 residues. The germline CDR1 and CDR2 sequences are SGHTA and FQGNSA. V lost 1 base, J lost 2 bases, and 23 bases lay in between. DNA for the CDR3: TGTGCCAGCAGCTTAGACGGAAGGGCAGCGGGTCTGCAGCAAGAGACCCAGTACTTC. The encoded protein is CASSLDGRAAGLQQETQYF.

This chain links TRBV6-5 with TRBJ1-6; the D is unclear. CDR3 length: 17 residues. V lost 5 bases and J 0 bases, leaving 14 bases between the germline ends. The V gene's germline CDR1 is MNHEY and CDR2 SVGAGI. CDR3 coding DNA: TGTGCCAGCAGTATACGGGCCGAGAGCTCCTATAATTCACCCCTCCACTTT. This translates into CASSIRAESSYNSPLHF.

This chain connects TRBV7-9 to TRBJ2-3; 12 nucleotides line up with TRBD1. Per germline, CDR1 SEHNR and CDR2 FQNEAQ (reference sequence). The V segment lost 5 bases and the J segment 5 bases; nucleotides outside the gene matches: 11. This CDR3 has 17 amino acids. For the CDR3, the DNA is TGTGCCAGCAGCACCTGGGACAGGGGGCGAGCAAAAGATACGCAGTATTTT. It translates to CASSTWDRGRAKDTQYF. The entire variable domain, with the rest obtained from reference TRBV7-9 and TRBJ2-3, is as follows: DTGVSQNPRHKITKRGQNVTFRCDPISEHNRLYWYRQTLGQGPEFLTYFQNEAQLEKSRLLSDRFSAERPKGSFSTLEIQRTEQGDSAMYLCASSTWDRGRAKDTQYFGPGTRLTVL.

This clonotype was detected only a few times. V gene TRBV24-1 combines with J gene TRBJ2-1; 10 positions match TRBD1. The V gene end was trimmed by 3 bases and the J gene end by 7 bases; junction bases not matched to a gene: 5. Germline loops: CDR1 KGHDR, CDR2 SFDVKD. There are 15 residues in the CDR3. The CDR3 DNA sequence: TGTGCCACCAGTGATCCGGGACAGGGGAAGAATGAGCAGTTCTTC. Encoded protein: CATSDPGQGKNEQFF.

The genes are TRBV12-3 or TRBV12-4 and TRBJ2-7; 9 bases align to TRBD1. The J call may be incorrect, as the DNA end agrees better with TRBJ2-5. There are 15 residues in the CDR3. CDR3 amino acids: CASSMTGGDGETQYF. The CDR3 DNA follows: TGTGCCAGCAGTATGACAGGGGGGGATGGAGAGACCCAGTACTTC.

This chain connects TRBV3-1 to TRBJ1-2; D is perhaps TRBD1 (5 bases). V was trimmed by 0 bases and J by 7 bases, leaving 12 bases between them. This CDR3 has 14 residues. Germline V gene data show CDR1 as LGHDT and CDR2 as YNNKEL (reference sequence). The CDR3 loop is CASSQDGRVIGYTF. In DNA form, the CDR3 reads TGTGCCAGCAGCCAAGACGGCAGGGTAATTGGCTACACCTTC.

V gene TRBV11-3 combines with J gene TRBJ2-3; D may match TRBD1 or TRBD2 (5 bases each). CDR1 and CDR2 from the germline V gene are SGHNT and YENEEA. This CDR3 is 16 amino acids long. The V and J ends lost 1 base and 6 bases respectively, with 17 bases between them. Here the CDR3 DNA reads TGTGCCAGCAGCTTAGTTCTCCCCCCTCGGGGCGATACGCAGTATTTT. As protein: CASSLVLPPRGDTQYF.

CDR3 sequence: CASSRGTSASRDEQFF. The CDR3 DNA reads TGTGCCAGCTCTAGGGGGACTAGCGCCTCGCGCGATGAGCAGTTCTTC. The V call is TRBV6-2 or TRBV6-3, the J call TRBJ2-1, with 10 bases lining up with TRBD2. CDR3 size: 16 residues. Germline CDR1 MNHEY, CDR2 SVGEGT. V dropped 8 bases and J dropped 8; count of bases not matched to a gene: 15.

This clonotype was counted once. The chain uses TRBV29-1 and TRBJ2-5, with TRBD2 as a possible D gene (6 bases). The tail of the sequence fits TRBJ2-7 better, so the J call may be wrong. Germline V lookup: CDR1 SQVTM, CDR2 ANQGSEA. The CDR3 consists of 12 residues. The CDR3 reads CSVGVGRDEQYF. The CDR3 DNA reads TGCAGCGTTGGAGTCGGGAGAGACGAGCAGTACTTC.

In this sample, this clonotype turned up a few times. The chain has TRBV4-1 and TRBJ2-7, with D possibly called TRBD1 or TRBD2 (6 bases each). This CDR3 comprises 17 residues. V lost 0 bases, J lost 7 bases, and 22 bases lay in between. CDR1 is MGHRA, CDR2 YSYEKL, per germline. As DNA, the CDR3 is TGCGCCAGCAGCCAAGATCAGGGGACTGTCCGAAACAATGAGCAGTACTTC. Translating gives CASSQDQGTVRNNEQYF.